This T cell receptor (beta chain) comes out of a study of beta chain features in type 1 diabetes. Findings and caveats of the study: VDJ junctions from type 1 diabetes patients carried fewer insertions and larger deletions. Among patients, naive, central memory and Treg TCRB repertoires appeared more similar than among healthy donors.

This clone has more than one count but fewer than ten. Its target is unknown. Sequencing targeted expressed TCRB transcripts, as all isolated RNA had been reverse transcribed. Sequencing of naive, central memory and regulatory T cell samples gave an average of roughly 3.5 million reads. The method was immunoSEQ multiplex PCR; TCRdb's version includes in-frame clones alone and lacks a portion of them. The table records under 950,000 clones, roughly 16% of them present only once. This CDR3 has 15 amino acids. The V gene's germline CDR1 is ENHRY and CDR2 SYGVKD. V shed 6 bases, J shed 2 bases, and the junction held 5 bases outside the gene matches.

The source is a woman aged 18-35 years in good health. The sample comprised naive CD4+ T cells from blood. The chain couples TRBV10-3 to TRBJ2-5; 11 bases fit TRBD2. This CDR3 reads CAIRKGLADQETQYF. CDR3 coding DNA: TGTGCCATCAGAAAGGGACTAGCGGATCAAGAGACCCAGTACTTC.